These 17 T cell receptor beta chains were all obtained from the same sample, sequenced in a study of T-cell memory formation after mild COVID-19. TCRdb reanalysed the 5' RACE reads using MiXCR and keeps one entry per CDR3 protein. Here the sample spans around 530,000 distinct CDR3 sequences, roughly 21% being singletons. Source material: PBMCs or a T cell subset sorted from them (not recorded which). The source is an adult woman who had mild COVID-19 (a few samples of this study predate the infection). Cell type and time point are not known.

This clonotype was counted only a few times. The V call is TRBV6-5, the J call TRBJ2-1; TRBD2 matches at 9 bases. The junction had 8 bases not matched to a gene; V was cut back by 4 bases and J by 7 bases. This CDR3 spans 15 amino acids. Germline V gene lookup returns CDR1 MNHEY and CDR2 SVGAGI. This CDR3 is CASSSMASGKNEQFF. CDR3 in DNA: TGTGCCAGCAGTTCTATGGCTAGCGGGAAGAATGAGCAGTTCTTC.

This clonotype was counted many times. The V gene is TRBV7-9, the J gene TRBJ2-1, with 9 positions matching TRBD2. The CDR3 sequence is 17 residues long. Germline values: CDR1 SEHNR, CDR2 FQNEAQ (reference sequence). J gave up 8 bases and V 4 bases, and 15 bases lay outside the gene matches. The CDR3 is CASSSSGSSGKRHEQFF. As DNA, the CDR3 is TGTGCCAGCAGCTCCTCGGGTTCTAGCGGGAAGAGGCATGAGCAGTTCTTC.

This clonotype was counted ten times or more. The rearrangement links TRBV7-2 to TRBJ1-5; D might be TRBD1 (6 bases). The V end was cut by 5 bases, the J end by 3 bases, with 14 bases between. Germline V lookup: CDR1 SGHTA, CDR2 FQGNSA. The CDR3 has 15 amino acids. In DNA, the CDR3 is TGTGCCAGCAGCCCGCACGGGGGGCCCAATCAGCCCCAGCATTTT. This encodes CASSPHGGPNQPQHF. Full variable domain (outside the CDR3, taken from reference TRBV7-2 and TRBJ1-5): GAGVSQSPSNKVTEKGKDVELRCDPISGHTALYWYRQSLGQGLEFLIYFQGNSAPDKSGLPSDRFSAERTGGSVSTLTIQRTQQEDSAVYLCASSPHGGPNQPQHFGDGTRLSIL.

The table lists this clonotype with a few counts. The chain links TRBV20-1 to TRBJ1-6; TRBD1 is a possible D gene (5 bases). In germline, CDR1 is DFQATT, CDR2 SNEGSKA (reference sequence). The CDR3 length is 15 residues. V lost 1 base and J lost 0, with 7 bases in between. The CDR3 DNA reads as TGCAGTGCTAGAGCGAGGGGCTCCTATAATTCACCCCTCCACTTT. Protein sequence: CSARARGSYNSPLHF.

This clonotype occurred a few times. In nucleotides, the CDR3 is TGCGCCAGCAGCCAAGCGGTTAGGGAAAAACTGTTTTTT. Its translation: CASSQAVREKLFF. The chain uses TRBV4-3 and TRBJ1-4, with no clear D. V lost 1 base to trimming and J lost 8 bases, with 8 bases between them. The germline CDR1 and CDR2 sequences are LGHNA and YSLEER. This CDR3 contains 13 residues.

The chain links TRBV5-5 to TRBJ2-4, with TRBD1 identical over 11 bases. The CDR3 has 14 residues. Trimming removed 4 bases from V and 7 bases from J; junction bases left unmatched: 4. Germline CDR1 is SGHKS and CDR2 is YYEKEE (reference sequence). CDR3 sequence (DNA): TGTGCCAGCAGCCGGGGGGACAGGGGGAACATTCAGTACTTC. Its protein product is CASSRGDRGNIQYF.

At least ten counts were recorded for this clonotype. The chain carries TRBV4-1 and TRBJ2-5; 7 bases agree with TRBD2. V was pared by 1 base and J by 0 bases, with 11 bases of the junction left unmatched. This CDR3 region has 18 residues. Germline V gene sequence: CDR1 MGHRA, CDR2 YSYEKL. The CDR3 DNA is TGCGCCAGCAGCCAAGTCCCGGCCAGCGGGGAGTACCAAGAGACCCAGTACTTC. This codes for CASSQVPASGEYQETQYF.

This clonotype was found a few times. The rearrangement uses TRBV7-9 and TRBJ2-7; D might be TRBD1 (5 bases). Germline CDR1 SEHNR, CDR2 FQNEAQ (reference sequence). Trimming shortened V by 1 base and J by 3 bases, and 7 bases separated the two germline ends. This CDR3 is built from 13 residues. For the CDR3, the DNA is TGTGCCAGCAGCTTAGAGGGGCACTACGAGCAGTACTTC. Residues: CASSLEGHYEQYF.

The CDR3 here is CSTARDGTGYNYGYTF. The CDR3 DNA is TGCAGCACCGCGCGGGACGGGACAGGATATAACTATGGCTACACCTTC. The chain links TRBV29-1 to TRBJ1-2; 8 nucleotides align to TRBD1. V lost 8 bases, J lost 1 base, and 15 bases stayed unmatched. CDR3 size: 16 residues. Germline V CDR1 and CDR2: SQVTM, ANQGSEA. Complete variable domain (other parts from reference TRBV29-1 and TRBJ1-2): SAVISQKPSRDICQRGTSLTIQCQVDSQVTMMFWYRQQPGQSLTLIATANQGSEATYESGFVIDKFPISRPNLTFSTLTVSNMSPEDSSIYLCSTARDGTGYNYGYTFGSGTRLTVV.

The chain links TRBV21-1 to TRBJ2-1; the D segment call TRBD2 is taken from the table without a DNA check. TRBV21-1 has pseudogene status. This CDR3 has 21 residues. In DNA, the CDR3 is TGTGCCAGCAGCAAAGAATTCGGGACTAGCGGGAGGGCCGCGGTGCGGAATGAGCAGTTCTTC. Translation gives CASSKEFGTSGRAAVRNEQFF.

This clonotype was observed a few times. The gene calls are TRBV4-2 and TRBJ2-7; 7 bases are shared with TRBD2. This CDR3 has 16 amino acids. The J segment lost 2 bases and the V segment lost 0 bases, leaving 7 bases of the junction unmatched. The V gene's germline CDR1 is LGHNA and CDR2 YNFKEQ. In nucleotides, the CDR3 is TGTGCCAGCAGCCAAGAGTATTCTAGCGGCGCCTACGAGCAGTACTTC. Protein product: CASSQEYSSGAYEQYF.

In this sample, this clonotype turned up a few times. The gene calls are TRBV6-2 or TRBV6-3 and TRBJ2-1; D call uncertain. Deletions cut 5 bases from V and 5 bases from J, with 7 bases between. The CDR3 totals 12 residues. Germline-derived CDR1 and CDR2 are MNHEY and SVGEGT. CDR3 sequence: CASSGWDNEQFF. The CDR3 nucleotides are TGTGCCAGCAGTGGCTGGGACAATGAGCAGTTCTTC.

The chain is built from TRBV6-4 and TRBJ2-1; a possible D gene is TRBD2 (6 bases). The V end was cut by 5 bases, the J end by 0 bases, with 11 bases between. Germline V lookup: CDR1 MRHNA, CDR2 SNTAGT. The CDR3 extends over 15 amino acids. CDR3 nucleotides: TGTGCCAGCAGTTTGGACTACAGCTCCTACAATGAGCAGTTCTTC. Encoded protein: CASSLDYSSYNEQFF.

At least ten counts were recorded for this clonotype. The V and J genes are TRBV7-2 and TRBJ1-1, with D unresolved. The CDR3 is 11 amino acids. Germline assignment: CDR1 SGHTA and CDR2 FQGNSA. Trimming took off 3 bases at V and 7 bases at J, with 6 bases between the two ends. The CDR3 sequence: CASSFASEAFF. The CDR3 DNA follows: TGTGCCAGCAGCTTTGCCAGTGAAGCTTTCTTT.

The V call is TRBV3-1, the J call TRBJ1-4, with 8 bases that match TRBD1. J was trimmed by 8 bases and V by 1 base; bases with no gene match: 6. The CDR3 is 15 residues long. Germline V gene data show CDR1 as LGHDT and CDR2 as YNNKEL (reference sequence). The CDR3 region has the DNA TGTGCCAGCAGCCAAGGGACAGGGTCAATAGAAAAACTGTTTTTT. It encodes CASSQGTGSIEKLFF.

Only a few counts were recorded for this clonotype. The chain is built from TRBV3-1 and TRBJ1-1, with D possibly being TRBD1 (5 bases). With 4 bases removed from V and 7 bases from J, the gap between germline ends came to 10 bases. The CDR3 consists of 12 residues. CDR1 is LGHDT and CDR2 is YNNKEL in the germline V gene (reference sequence). The CDR3 nucleotides read TGTGCCAGCAGCCTTCAGGGACTTGAAGCTTTCTTT. Protein: CASSLQGLEAFF.

The chain recombines TRBV6-1 with TRBJ2-7; a weak D match, TRBD1 (5 bases). V was clipped by 0 bases and J by 0 bases, with 12 bases between them. Germline V lookup: CDR1 MNHNS, CDR2 SASEGT. The CDR3 contains 16 residues. The CDR3 spells CASSEAGLGASYEQYF. The CDR3, as DNA: TGTGCCAGCAGTGAAGCGGGCCTAGGGGCCTCCTACGAGCAGTACTTC.